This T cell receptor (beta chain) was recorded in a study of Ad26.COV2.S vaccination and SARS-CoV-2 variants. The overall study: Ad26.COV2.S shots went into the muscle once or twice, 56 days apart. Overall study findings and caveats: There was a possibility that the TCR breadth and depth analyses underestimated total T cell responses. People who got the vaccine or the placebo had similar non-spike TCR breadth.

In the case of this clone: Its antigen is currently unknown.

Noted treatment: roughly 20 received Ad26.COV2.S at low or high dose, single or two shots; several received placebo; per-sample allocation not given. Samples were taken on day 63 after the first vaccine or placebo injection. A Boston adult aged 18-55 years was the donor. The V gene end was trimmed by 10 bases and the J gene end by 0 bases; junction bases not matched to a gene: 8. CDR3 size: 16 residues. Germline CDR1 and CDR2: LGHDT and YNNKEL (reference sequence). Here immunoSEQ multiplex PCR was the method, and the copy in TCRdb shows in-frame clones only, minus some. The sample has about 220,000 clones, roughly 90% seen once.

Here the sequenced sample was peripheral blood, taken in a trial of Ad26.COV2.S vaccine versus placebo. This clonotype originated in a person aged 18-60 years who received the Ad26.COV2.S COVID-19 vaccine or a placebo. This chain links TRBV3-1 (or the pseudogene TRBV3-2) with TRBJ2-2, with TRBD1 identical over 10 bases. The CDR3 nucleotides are TGTGCCACCAGACAGGGGGCCCAAACGAACACCGGGGAGCTGTTTTTT. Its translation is CATRQGAQTNTGELFF.